This T cell receptor beta chain is drawn from a study of PD-1 blockade in classical Hodgkin lymphoma. Described time point: cycle 4 day 1 (C4D1), after less than 7 weeks of nivolumab. In every patient, relapse followed autologous stem cell transplantation, while exposure to brentuximab vedotin differed. Thawed PBMCs underwent magnetic negative selection to obtain purified CD8+ T cells. Study-level findings and limits: The drivers behind the repertoire differences, possibly disease activity or prior therapy, remain undefined.

Here immunoSEQ multiplex PCR was the method, and the copy in TCRdb shows in-frame clones only, minus some. In the table there are almost 20,000 clones, around 84% of which are singletons. Germline CDR1 and CDR2: LNHDA and SQIVND (reference sequence). The CDR3 consists of 14 residues. V was cut by 3 bases and J by 4 bases, with 12 bases left in between. This clone was seen just once. Its antigen is currently unknown. The source is a human donor with classical Hodgkin lymphoma. The chain links TRBV19 to TRBJ1-2; D gene ambiguous. The sample in question was CD8+ T cells from blood, obtained before the fourth cycle of nivolumab. The CDR3: CASSIVPEPYGYTF. CDR3 nucleotides: TGTGCCAGTAGTATCGTGCCGGAGCCCTATGGCTACACCTTC.